Listed below are T cell receptor beta chains from one sample, sequenced in a study of T cell changes during pregnancy in multiple sclerosis. Repertoires were generated with immunoSEQ multiplex PCR, while TCRdb's copy carries only in-frame clones and drops some. The profile covers around 34,000 clones, with about 90% appearing a single time and roughly 4.8% taken by the ten largest. The sequenced sample was CD8+ T cells from peripheral blood mononuclear cells, obtained after pregnancy. These TCRs come from a female donor with multiple sclerosis, enrolled in a pregnancy study. Both conserved end residues are part of each CDR3. Each record gives: clone size, J gene, D gene, V gene, CDR3 DNA, CDR3 protein. The D gene is left open where the match is weak. The listing skips clone size in some rows; elsewhere it reads once, few, many or a size class.

once,TRBJ1-5,.,TRBV2,TGTGCCAGCAGTGAAGCCAAGTTGCGGGATCAGCCCCAGCATTTT,CASSEAKLRDQPQHF
.,TRBJ2-5,TRBD1,TRBV9,TGTGCCAGCAGCGCACGGACAGGTTTCCAAGAGACCCAGTACTTC,CASSARTGFQETQYF
.,TRBJ1-5,.,TRBV4-1,TGCGCCAGCAGCCAAGGGGCAGGGCTTAGCAATCAGCCCCAGCATTTT,CASSQGAGLSNQPQHF
.,TRBJ1-2,.,TRBV6-4,TGTGCCAGCAGTAACTCGATAGGCACAGGTCGCGGCTACACCTTC,CASSNSIGTGRGYTF
.,TRBJ2-7,TRBD1,TRBV5-4,TGTGCCAGCACGACATTTGGGGAGACAGGGAAAACCTACGAGCAGTACTTC,CASTTFGETGKTYEQYF
.,TRBJ1-2,.,TRBV9,TGTGCCAGCAGCGAAAACAGGGCCTGGCGCTACACCTTC,CASSENRAWRYTF
.,TRBJ2-7,TRBD1,TRBV11-1,TGTGCCAGCAGCTTAAACAGGGGAGAGCAGTACTTC,CASSLNRGEQYF
.,TRBJ2-5,TRBD2,TRBV5-5,TGTGCCAGCGGGGACGGGGGGGGGACCCAGTACTTC,CASGDGGGTQYF
.,TRBJ1-2,TRBD1,TRBV4-1,TGCGCCAGCAGCCAAGATCGGACAGGGCAGGGCTATGGCTACACCTTC,CASSQDRTGQGYGYTF
.,TRBJ1-2,TRBD1,TRBV5-1,TGCGCCAGCAGCTTGGAGACCGGGACAGGCGATGGCTACACCTTC,CASSLETGTGDGYTF
.,TRBJ1-1,.,TRBV4-2,TGTGCCAGCAGCCACCCTCCGGACCAGGGCCCGAACACTGAAGCTTTCTTT,CASSHPPDQGPNTEAFF
medium-sized,TRBJ2-7,TRBD2,TRBV7-9,TGTGCCAGCAGCTTTATAGCTAGCGGGGTCTACGAGCAGTACTTC,CASSFIASGVYEQYF
.,TRBJ2-3,.,TRBV4-3,TGCGCCAGCAGCCAAGATAGTTGGCTAGCGCTTAGCACAGATACGCAGTATTTT,CASSQDSWLALSTDTQYF
.,TRBJ1-1,.,TRBV2,TGTGCCGGGGGGGGGAGGGGAATGAACACTGAAGCTTTCTTT,CAGGGRGMNTEAFF
once,TRBJ2-7,.,TRBV9,TGTGCCAGCAGCGTAGAAGCTGACTACGAGCAGTACTTC,CASSVEADYEQYF
.,TRBJ2-3,TRBD2,TRBV9,TGTGCCAGCAGCGTAGCTACGCGGGGGGGTGGCACAGATACGCAGTATTTT,CASSVATRGGGTDTQYF
.,TRBJ2-2,.,TRBV19,TGTGCCAGTAGTTCCCGGACTACTCAGGGCGGGGAGCTGTTTTTT,CASSSRTTQGGELFF
.,TRBJ2-3,TRBD2,TRBV7-7,TGTGCCAGCAGTCCCTATGATGCGGGGGGCCGGAGCACAGATACGCAGTATTTT,CASSPYDAGGRSTDTQYF
.,TRBJ1-2,.,TRBV4-3,TGCGCCAGCAGCCAAGGGTTCAGGGATGGCTACACCTTC,CASSQGFRDGYTF
once,TRBJ2-7,TRBD1,TRBV6-5,TGTGCCAGCAGTTACGGGACAGGGCCCTACGAGCAGTACTTC,CASSYGTGPYEQYF
.,TRBJ1-1,.,TRBV29-1,TGCAGCGTTGATGGAACGGGGGGGGAAGCTTTCTTT,CSVDGTGGEAFF
.,TRBJ2-3,TRBD1,TRBV9,TGTGCCAGCAGCGCGTACCTTCTAGGACAGGGTCAAGCAGATACGCAGTATTTT,CASSAYLLGQGQADTQYF
.,TRBJ2-7,.,TRBV5-5,TGTGCCAGCAGCTTATCCCTATTCTACGAGCAGTACTTC,CASSLSLFYEQYF
.,TRBJ2-1,TRBD2,TRBV4-3,TGCGCCAGCAGCCAAGATTCCGGGACTAGCGGGGGGAATCAGAATGAGCAGTTCTTC,CASSQDSGTSGGNQNEQFF
.,TRBJ2-7,.,TRBV9,TGTGCCAGCAGCGTAGCCGGGGACACTGGATCGAGAGAGCAGTACTTC,CASSVAGDTGSREQYF
.,TRBJ2-1,TRBD1,TRBV6-5,TGTGCCAGCAGTTACATGGGACAGAATTTCGGTGAGCAGTTCTTC,CASSYMGQNFGEQFF
.,TRBJ2-1,TRBD2,TRBV10-3,TGTGCCATCAGGGCAGAACTAGCGGGGGTCAACTCCTACAATGAGCAGTTCTTC,CAIRAELAGVNSYNEQFF
.,TRBJ2-5,.,TRBV29-1,TGCAGCGTTGAGAGTCGCGGGACCCAGTACTTC,CSVESRGTQYF
.,TRBJ1-4,TRBD1,TRBV7-6,TGTGCCAGCAGCCAGCTACAGGGGCCTAATGAAAAACTGTTTTTT,CASSQLQGPNEKLFF
.,TRBJ2-7,.,TRBV30,TGTGCCTGGTCAAGGGGTTGGGGCTCCTACGAGCAGTACTTC,CAWSRGWGSYEQYF
.,TRBJ2-5,TRBD1,TRBV7-3,TGTGCCAGCAGCTTAACCGGGACAGCTCAAGAGACCCAGTACTTC,CASSLTGTAQETQYF
.,TRBJ2-5,TRBD2,TRBV18,TGTGCCAGCTCACCCCCAATGGGTAGCGGGGGTTTACAAGAGACCCAGTACTTC,CASSPPMGSGGLQETQYF